These T cell receptor beta chains were read from a single sample in a study of response to subunit inactivated influenza vaccine. TCRdb re-derived calls from the RT-PCR reads in MiXCR, one entry per CDR3 protein. The data hold a few hundred thousand distinct CDR3 sequences, with over 9.5% observed a single time. The input for sequencing was PBMCs from blood, taken around seven weeks after vaccination. Receptors originate from a man over 45 who received an inactivated influenza vaccine. CDR3s include the opening cysteine and the closing phenylalanine or tryptophan. The D gene is left open where the match is weak. Only part of the rows carry a size: once, few, many, or a class if the clone is expanded.

V	J	size	length	D	CDR3	DNA
TRBV12-3/TRBV12-4	TRBJ1-3	few	15	-	CASSLRGVAGNTIYF	TGTGCCAGCAGTTTGCGGGGGGTAGCCGGAAACACCATATATTTT
TRBV10-3	TRBJ2-2	-	16	TRBD2	CAISLGGTLNTGELFF	TGTGCCATCAGTTTGGGGGGGACCCTGAACACCGGGGAGCTGTTTTTT
TRBV20-1	TRBJ2-5	-	16	-	CSARGFSGLLQETQYF	TGCAGTGCTAGAGGATTCAGCGGGCTGCTCCAAGAGACCCAGTACTTC
TRBV6-2/TRBV6-3	TRBJ1-5	-	17	-	CASSYSAGANSNQPQHF	TGTGCCAGCAGTTACTCTGCCGGGGCCAATAGCAATCAGCCCCAGCATTTT
TRBV7-2	TRBJ2-1	-	15	-	CASSPGGLPYNEQFF	TGTGCCAGCAGCCCAGGCGGCCTACCCTACAATGAGCAGTTCTTC
TRBV3-1	TRBJ2-2	-	14	-	CASSRNSGPGELFF	TGTGCCAGCAGCCGAAATTCAGGGCCAGGGGAGCTGTTTTTT
TRBV15	TRBJ2-7	few	14	-	CATSRDRQPYEQYF	TGTGCCACCAGCAGAGATCGGCAGCCCTACGAGCAGTACTTC
TRBV12-3/TRBV12-4	TRBJ2-1	-	16	TRBD1	CASSLAQDRGRNEQFF	TGTGCCAGCAGTTTAGCCCAGGACAGGGGGCGGAATGAGCAGTTCTTC
TRBV20-1	TRBJ2-2	many	17	TRBD2	CSATKLAGSSNTGELFF	TGCAGTGCTACAAAGCTAGCGGGAAGCTCGAACACCGGGGAGCTGTTTTTT
TRBV20-1	TRBJ2-1	-	14	TRBD2	CSATGLAIISEQFF	TGCAGTGCCACCGGACTAGCGATAATTAGTGAGCAGTTCTTC
TRBV28	TRBJ2-7	few	13	TRBD1	CASSRPTGNEQYF	TGTGCCAGCAGCCGCCCGACAGGGAACGAGCAGTACTTC
TRBV5-6	TRBJ2-5	many	15	TRBD2	CASSLSQGLQETQYF	TGTGCCAGCAGCTTGTCCCAGGGACTACAAGAGACCCAGTACTTC
TRBV29-1	TRBJ2-1	-	15	-	CSVGTHREPNNEQFF	TGCAGCGTTGGCACCCACAGGGAGCCAAACAATGAGCAGTTCTTC
TRBV5-1	TRBJ2-5	few	17	TRBD1	CASSLIPPGQGRQTQYF	TGCGCCAGCAGCTTGATCCCCCCGGGACAGGGACGACAGACCCAGTACTTC
TRBV28	TRBJ1-1	-	14	-	CASSFEGSGTEAFF	TGTGCCAGCAGTTTCGAGGGGAGTGGCACTGAAGCTTTCTTT
TRBV10-1	TRBJ2-2	few	14	TRBD1	CASRSQGADGELFF	TGCGCCAGCAGATCACAGGGGGCGGACGGGGAGCTGTTTTTT
TRBV11-2	TRBJ2-3	-	14	-	CASSSGTLSDTQYF	TGTGCCAGCAGCTCCGGGACTCTTTCAGATACGCAGTATTTT
TRBV10-3	TRBJ2-5	many	13	TRBD2	CAISDGGQETQYF	TGTGCCATCAGTGACGGGGGGCAAGAGACCCAGTACTTC
TRBV20-1	TRBJ2-7	many	14	TRBD2	CSATGLAGSYEQYF	TGCAGTGCAACGGGACTAGCGGGATCCTACGAGCAGTACTTC
TRBV12-3/TRBV12-4	TRBJ1-2	many	12	-	CASSFGGQGYTF	TGTGCCAGCAGTTTCGGAGGTCAAGGATACACCTTC
TRBV6-5	TRBJ2-1	few	14	-	CASSYSKAVNEQFF	TGTGCCAGCAGTTACTCGAAAGCCGTGAATGAGCAGTTCTTC
TRBV12-3/TRBV12-4	TRBJ1-1	few	14	-	CASSLRARRTEAFF	TGTGCCAGCAGTTTACGGGCCCGAAGGACTGAAGCTTTCTTT
TRBV27	TRBJ2-6	few	15	TRBD1	CASRGDRVYANVLTF	TGTGCCAGCAGGGGGGACAGGGTCTATGCCAACGTCCTGACTTTC
TRBV7-2	TRBJ2-2	-	13	-	CASSSTDTGELFF	TGTGCCAGCAGCTCGACAGACACCGGGGAGCTGTTTTTT
TRBV10-3	TRBJ2-5	many	14	TRBD2	CAIGVAGVGETQYF	TGTGCCATCGGGGTAGCGGGAGTTGGAGAGACCCAGTACTTC
TRBV3-1	TRBJ1-1	-	13	-	CASSHNMNTEAFF	TGTGCCAGCAGCCATAACATGAACACTGAAGCTTTCTTT
TRBV7-2	TRBJ1-3	-	15	-	CASSWEGLTGNTIYF	TGTGCCAGCAGCTGGGAGGGGTTAACTGGAAACACCATATATTTT
TRBV28	TRBJ2-7	few	13	-	CASSTTDTYEQYF	TGTGCCAGCAGTACAACGGACACCTACGAGCAGTACTTC
TRBV6-2/TRBV6-3	TRBJ2-1	few	11	-	CASSYDRTQFF	TGTGCCAGCAGTTACGACAGGACGCAGTTCTTC
TRBV20-1	TRBJ2-7	many	14	-	CSAAGRAGSYEQYF	TGCAGTGCCGCCGGGCGGGCCGGCTCCTACGAGCAGTACTTC
TRBV7-9	TRBJ2-1	many	17	-	CASSFDYGGLGENEQFF	TGTGCCAGCAGCTTTGATTATGGGGGGCTGGGCGAGAATGAGCAGTTCTTC
TRBV12-3/TRBV12-4	TRBJ1-2	few	15	-	CASSFPGSALNGYTF	TGTGCCAGCAGTTTTCCGGGGTCCGCCCTTAATGGCTACACCTTC
TRBV5-5	TRBJ2-3	many	11	-	CASSWRDTQYF	TGTGCCAGCAGCTGGAGAGATACGCAGTATTTT
TRBV9	TRBJ2-1	many	11	-	CASSPGTEQFF	TGTGCCAGCAGCCCGGGGACTGAGCAGTTCTTC
TRBV12-3/TRBV12-4	TRBJ2-5	-	12	-	CASSVTFGTQYF	TGTGCCAGCTCGGTGACATTTGGGACCCAGTACTTC
TRBV6-1	TRBJ1-4	few	13	-	CASSRNNNEKLFF	TGTGCCAGCAGTCGGAACAATAATGAAAAACTGTTTTTT
TRBV11-2	TRBJ1-2	few	14	-	CASSLALRRAGYTF	TGTGCCAGCAGCTTAGCTCTGCGCAGGGCTGGCTACACCTTC
TRBV11-2	TRBJ2-1	few	14	TRBD2	CASSRTGGGGKRFF	TGTGCCAGCAGCCGTACGGGGGGGGGAGGTAAGCGGTTCTTC
TRBV7-2	TRBJ1-2	few	14	TRBD1	CASSFPGQGIGYTF	TGTGCCAGCAGCTTTCCGGGACAGGGGATCGGCTACACCTTC
TRBV12-3/TRBV12-4	TRBJ2-7	-	14	-	CASSLGQYSYEQYF	TGTGCCAGCAGTTTAGGACAGTACTCCTACGAGCAGTACTTC
TRBV5-5	TRBJ1-2	few	15	-	CASSSPSGLNYGYTF	TGTGCCAGCAGCTCCCCTTCAGGGCTTAACTATGGCTACACCTTC
TRBV3-1	TRBJ2-1	few	15	TRBD1	CASSQRDRVHNEQFF	TGTGCCAGCAGCCAACGGGACAGGGTCCACAATGAGCAGTTCTTC
TRBV29-1	TRBJ2-7	-	15	-	CSVDFLTGTTYEQYF	TGCAGCGTTGACTTTCTTACGGGAACCACCTACGAGCAGTACTTC
TRBV28	TRBJ2-7	-	16	TRBD1	CASSITPGTGWHEQYF	TGTGCCAGCAGCATTACCCCCGGGACAGGGTGGCACGAGCAGTACTTC
TRBV24-1	TRBJ2-3	-	16	TRBD1	CATSDLQAGGRATQYF	TGTGCCACCAGTGATTTGCAGGCAGGGGGTCGGGCTACGCAGTATTTT
TRBV27	TRBJ2-2	once	17	TRBD2	CASSPLAGDGATGELFF	TGTGCCAGCAGTCCCCTAGCGGGAGATGGGGCCACCGGGGAGCTGTTTTTT
TRBV2	TRBJ2-2	few	14	-	CASSPLRLDGELFF	TGTGCCAGCAGTCCCCTACGACTAGACGGGGAGCTGTTTTTT
TRBV20-1	TRBJ1-2	-	16	-	CSPLATAKGPGYGYTF	TGCAGTCCGCTCGCGACCGCTAAGGGGCCGGGCTATGGCTACACCTTC
TRBV7-9	TRBJ2-1	-	16	-	CASRPIGGYSYNEQFF	TGTGCCAGCAGGCCTATTGGGGGTTACTCCTACAATGAGCAGTTCTTC
TRBV5-1	TRBJ2-7	few	16	-	CASSSGTDFLPREQYF	TGCGCCAGCAGCTCCGGTACGGACTTTCTCCCGAGGGAGCAGTACTTC
TRBV7-2	TRBJ2-4	many	13	-	CASSSARPTIQYF	TGTGCCAGCAGCTCCGCTAGGCCCACCATTCAGTACTTC
TRBV7-9	TRBJ2-7	-	14	-	CASSLGTGVEEQYF	TGTGCCAGCAGCCTTGGGACTGGAGTCGAGGAGCAGTACTTC
TRBV6-2/TRBV6-3	TRBJ1-1	few	13	-	CASSYYWGTEAFF	TGTGCCAGCAGTTACTATTGGGGCACTGAAGCTTTCTTT
TRBV29-1	TRBJ2-3	many	15	-	CSVGTLDSLTDTQYF	TGCAGCGTTGGAACCCTGGACAGTTTGACAGATACGCAGTATTTT
TRBV20-1	TRBJ1-6	-	14	-	CSAPGVGDNSPLHF	TGCAGTGCCCCCGGGGTGGGTGATAATTCACCCCTCCACTTT